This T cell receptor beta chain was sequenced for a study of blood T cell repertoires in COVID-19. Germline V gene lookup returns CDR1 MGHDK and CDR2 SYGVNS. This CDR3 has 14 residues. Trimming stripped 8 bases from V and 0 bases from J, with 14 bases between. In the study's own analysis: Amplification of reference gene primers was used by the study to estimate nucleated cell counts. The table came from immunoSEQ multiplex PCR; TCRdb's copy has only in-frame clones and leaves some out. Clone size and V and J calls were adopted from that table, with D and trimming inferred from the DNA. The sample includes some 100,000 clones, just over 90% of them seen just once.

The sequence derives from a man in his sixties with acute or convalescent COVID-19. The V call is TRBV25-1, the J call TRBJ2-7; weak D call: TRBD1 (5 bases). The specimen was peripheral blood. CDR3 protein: CASSDSPNSYEQYF. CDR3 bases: TGTGCCAGCTCAGACAGCCCAAACTCCTACGAGCAGTACTTC.